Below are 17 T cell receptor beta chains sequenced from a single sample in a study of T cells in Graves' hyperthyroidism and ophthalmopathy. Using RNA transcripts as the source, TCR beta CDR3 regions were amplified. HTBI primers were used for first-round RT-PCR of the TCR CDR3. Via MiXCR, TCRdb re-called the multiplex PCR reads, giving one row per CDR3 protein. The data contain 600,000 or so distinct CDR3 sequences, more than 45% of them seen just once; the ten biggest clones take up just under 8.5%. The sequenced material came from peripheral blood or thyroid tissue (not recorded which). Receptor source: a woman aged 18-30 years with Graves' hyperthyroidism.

CDR3 in amino acids: CASRTYGYTF. DNA for the CDR3: TGTGCCAGCAGAACCTATGGCTACACCTTC. This sequence joins TRBV25-1 and TRBJ1-2, with unresolved D. The CDR3 sequence is 10 residues long. V lost 6 bases and J 4 bases, leaving 3 bases between the germline ends. In germline, CDR1 is MGHDK, CDR2 SYGVNS.

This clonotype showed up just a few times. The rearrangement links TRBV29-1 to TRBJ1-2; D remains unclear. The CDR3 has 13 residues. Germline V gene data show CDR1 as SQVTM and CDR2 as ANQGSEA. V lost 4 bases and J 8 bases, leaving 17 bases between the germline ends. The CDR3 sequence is CSVVTAWDYGYTF. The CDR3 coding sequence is TGCAGCGTTGTAACAGCATGGGATTACGGCTACACCTTC.

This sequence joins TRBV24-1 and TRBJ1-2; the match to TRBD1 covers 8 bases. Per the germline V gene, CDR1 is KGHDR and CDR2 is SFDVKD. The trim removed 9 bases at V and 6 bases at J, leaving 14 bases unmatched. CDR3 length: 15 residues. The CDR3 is CATPPRTGRKDGYTF. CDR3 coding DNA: TGTGCCACCCCTCCTAGGACAGGGCGGAAGGATGGCTACACCTTC.

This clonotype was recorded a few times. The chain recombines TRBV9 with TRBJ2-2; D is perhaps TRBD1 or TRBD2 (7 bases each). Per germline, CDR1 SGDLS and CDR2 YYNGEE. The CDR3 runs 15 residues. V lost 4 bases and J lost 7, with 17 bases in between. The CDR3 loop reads CASSLNQGGDGELFF. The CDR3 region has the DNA TGTGCCAGCAGCCTGAATCAGGGGGGGGACGGGGAGCTGTTTTTT.

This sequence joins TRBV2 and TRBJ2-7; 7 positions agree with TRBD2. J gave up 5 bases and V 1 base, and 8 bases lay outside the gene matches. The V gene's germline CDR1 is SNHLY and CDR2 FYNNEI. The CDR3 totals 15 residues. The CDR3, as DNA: TGTGCCAGCAGTGAAGGGGGCGGGAGTTGCCACGAGCAGTACTTC. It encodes CASSEGGGSCHEQYF.

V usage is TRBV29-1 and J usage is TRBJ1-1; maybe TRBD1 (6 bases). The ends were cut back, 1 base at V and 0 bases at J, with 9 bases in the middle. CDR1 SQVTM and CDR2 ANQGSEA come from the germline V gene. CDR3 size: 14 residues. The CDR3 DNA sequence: TGCAGCGTTGAAGGGACAGTACTGAACACTGAAGCTTTCTTT. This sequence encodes CSVEGTVLNTEAFF.

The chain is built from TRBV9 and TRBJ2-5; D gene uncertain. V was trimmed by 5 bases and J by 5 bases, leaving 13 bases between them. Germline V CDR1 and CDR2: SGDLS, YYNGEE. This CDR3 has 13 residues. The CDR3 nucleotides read TGTGCCAGCAGTTATGTGGGGTGGGAGACCCAGTACTTC. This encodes CASSYVGWETQYF.

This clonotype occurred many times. In nucleotides, the CDR3 is TGTGCCACCAGTGCCGTGGACAGAGCCTATGGCTACACCTTC. It translates to CATSAVDRAYGYTF. V and J are TRBV24-1 and TRBJ1-2; weak D call: TRBD1 (6 bases). Germline CDR1 is KGHDR and CDR2 is SFDVKD. Trimming pared 5 bases from V and 4 bases from J, leaving 13 bases between. The CDR3 length is 14 residues.

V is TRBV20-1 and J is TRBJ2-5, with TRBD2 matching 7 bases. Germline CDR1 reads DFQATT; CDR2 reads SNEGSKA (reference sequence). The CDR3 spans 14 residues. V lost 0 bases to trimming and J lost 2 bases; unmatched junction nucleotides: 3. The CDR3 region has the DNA TGCAGTGCTAGAGATGCGGGAGTACAAGAGACCCAGTACTTC. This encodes CSARDAGVQETQYF.

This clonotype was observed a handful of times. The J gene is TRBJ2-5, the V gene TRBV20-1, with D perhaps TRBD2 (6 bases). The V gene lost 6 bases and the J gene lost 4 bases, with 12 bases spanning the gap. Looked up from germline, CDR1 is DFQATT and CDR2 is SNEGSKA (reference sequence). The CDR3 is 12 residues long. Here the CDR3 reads CSAPRDSETQYF. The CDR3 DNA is TGCAGTGCCCCCCGGGACTCAGAGACCCAGTACTTC.

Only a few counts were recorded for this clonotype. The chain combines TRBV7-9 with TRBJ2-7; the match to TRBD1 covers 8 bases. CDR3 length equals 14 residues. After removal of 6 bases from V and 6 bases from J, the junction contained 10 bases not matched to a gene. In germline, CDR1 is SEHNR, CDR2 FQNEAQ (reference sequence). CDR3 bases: TGTGCCAGCAGTAGCACAGGGGGTATGCGCGAGCAGTACTTC. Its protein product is CASSSTGGMREQYF. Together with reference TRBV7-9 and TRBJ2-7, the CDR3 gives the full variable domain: DTGVSQNPRHKITKRGQNVTFRCDPISEHNRLYWYRQTLGQGPEFLTYFQNEAQLEKSRLLSDRFSAERPKGSFSTLEIQRTEQGDSAMYLCASSSTGGMREQYFGPGTRLTVT.

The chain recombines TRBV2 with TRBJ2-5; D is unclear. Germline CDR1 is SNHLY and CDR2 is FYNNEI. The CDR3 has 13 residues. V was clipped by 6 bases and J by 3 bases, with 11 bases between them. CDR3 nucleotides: TGTGCCAGCAGGGGATTTAGAAAAGAGACCCAGTACTTC. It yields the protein CASRGFRKETQYF.

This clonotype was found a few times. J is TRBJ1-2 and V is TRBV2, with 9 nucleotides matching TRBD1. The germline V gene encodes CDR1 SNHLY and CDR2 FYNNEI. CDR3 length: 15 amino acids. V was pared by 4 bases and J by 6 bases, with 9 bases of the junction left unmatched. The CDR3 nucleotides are TGTGCCAGCAGTGGGGGACAGGGTTATTCGCATGGCTACACCTTC. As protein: CASSGGQGYSHGYTF. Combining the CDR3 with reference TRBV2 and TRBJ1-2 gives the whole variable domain EPEVTQTPSHQVTQMGQEVILRCVPISNHLYFYWYRQILGQKVEFLVSFYNNEISEKSEIFDDQFSVERPDGSNFTLKIRSTKLEDSAMYFCASSGGQGYSHGYTFGSGTRLTVV.

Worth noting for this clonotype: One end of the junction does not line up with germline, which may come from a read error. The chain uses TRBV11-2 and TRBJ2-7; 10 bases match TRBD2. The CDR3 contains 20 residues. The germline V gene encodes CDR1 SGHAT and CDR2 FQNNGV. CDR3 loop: CASSQDLPSGRATSRVGVYF. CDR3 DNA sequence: TGCGCCAGCAGCCAAGACCTCCCCAGCGGGAGGGCTACGAGCAGGGTGGGGGTGTACTTC.

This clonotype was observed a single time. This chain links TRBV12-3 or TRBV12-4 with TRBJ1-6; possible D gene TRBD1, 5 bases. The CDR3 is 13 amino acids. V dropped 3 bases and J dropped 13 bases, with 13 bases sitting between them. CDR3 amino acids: CASSFGGPDPLHF. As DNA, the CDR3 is TGTGCCAGCAGTTTCGGGGGTCCGGATCCCCTCCACTTT.

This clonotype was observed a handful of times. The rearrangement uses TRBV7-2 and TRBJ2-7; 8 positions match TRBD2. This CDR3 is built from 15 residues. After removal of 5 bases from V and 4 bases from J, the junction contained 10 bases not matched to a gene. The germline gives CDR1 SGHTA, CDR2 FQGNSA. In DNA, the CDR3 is TGTGCCAGCAGCCCCCCGGGGGCGGGAGGATACGAGCAGTACTTC. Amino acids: CASSPPGAGGYEQYF.

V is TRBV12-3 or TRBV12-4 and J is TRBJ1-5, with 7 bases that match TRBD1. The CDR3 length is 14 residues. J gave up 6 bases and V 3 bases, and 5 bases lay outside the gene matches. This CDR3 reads CASSFRQGTQPQHF. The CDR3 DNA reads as TGTGCCAGCAGTTTCCGACAGGGTACTCAGCCCCAGCATTTT.